A single sample gave rise to the 27 T cell receptor beta chains below, sequenced in a study of T-cell memory formation after mild COVID-19. TCRdb passed the 5' RACE reads through MiXCR, listing each CDR3 protein once. This table holds about 310,000 distinct CDR3 sequences, approximately 15% found once. Sequencing was done on a sample of PBMCs or a T cell subset sorted from them (not recorded which). The origin of the receptors is a man aged 18-30 years who had mild COVID-19 (a few samples of this study predate the infection). Cell type and time point are not known.

The V call is TRBV6-6, the J call TRBJ2-2; 9 bases align to TRBD2. V gave up 2 bases and J gave up 3 bases; unmatched junction bases: 1. This CDR3 spans 15 amino acids. Germline values: CDR1 MNHNY, CDR2 SVGAGI (reference sequence). The CDR3 sequence is CASSYQRGDTGELFF. CDR3 nucleotides: TGTGCCAGCAGTTACCAGCGGGGGGACACCGGGGAGCTGTTTTTT.

In this sample, this clonotype turned up a few times. V is TRBV3-1 and J is TRBJ2-3, with TRBD2 as a possible D gene (5 bases). The CDR3 extends over 16 amino acids. V lost 0 bases and J 4 bases, leaving 14 bases between the germline ends. In germline, CDR1 is LGHDT, CDR2 YNNKEL (reference sequence). The CDR3 DNA is TGTGCCAGCAGCCAAGAAAATAGCGTTGTCCCAGATACGCAGTATTTT. It encodes CASSQENSVVPDTQYF.

The rearrangement links TRBV6-2 or TRBV6-3 to TRBJ1-5; D remains unclear. The CDR3 loop spans 17 amino acids. Germline CDR1 MNHEY, CDR2 SVGEGT. V dropped 4 bases and J dropped 5 bases, with 21 bases sitting between them. CDR3 loop: CASSSLNPARTYQPQHF. The DNA of the CDR3 is TGTGCCAGCAGTTCCCTCAATCCGGCTCGGACCTATCAGCCCCAGCATTTT.

In its sample, this clonotype was seen a few times. The chain has TRBV5-4 and TRBJ2-1; D unresolved. V lost 0 bases to trimming and J lost 7 bases, with 11 bases between them. Germline assignment: CDR1 SGHNT and CDR2 YYREEE (reference sequence). The CDR3 extends over 14 amino acids. The CDR3 sequence is CASSLEVGANEQFF. The CDR3 DNA is TGTGCCAGCAGCTTGGAGGTCGGAGCGAATGAGCAGTTCTTC. The whole variable domain, remainder taken from reference TRBV5-4 and TRBJ2-1, is ETGVTQSPTHLIKTRGQQVTLRCSSQSGHNTVSWYQQALGQGPQFIFQYYREEENGRGNFPPRFSGLQFPNYSSELNVNALELDDSALYLCASSLEVGANEQFFGPGTRLTVL.

This sequence joins TRBV6-6 and TRBJ1-1; D is possibly TRBD1 (5 bases). Germline V gene sequence: CDR1 MNHNY, CDR2 SVGAGI (reference sequence). This CDR3 contains 15 residues. V lost 5 bases and J 8 bases, leaving 21 bases between the germline ends. The DNA for the CDR3 is TGTGCCAGCAGTGACCCCGCGGGGGACTCGACAGAAGCTTTCTTT. As protein: CASSDPAGDSTEAFF.

This clonotype was counted ten times or more. V is TRBV5-1 and J is TRBJ2-2, with 8 nucleotides matching TRBD1. The V gene's germline CDR1 is SGHRS and CDR2 YFSETQ. Trimming at V came to 4 bases and at J to 7 bases, leaving 6 bases not matched to a gene. The CDR3 sequence is 14 residues long. The DNA of the CDR3 is TGCGCCAGCAGCGGTGACAGGGGCGGCGGGGAGCTGTTTTTT. Its protein is CASSGDRGGGELFF. The whole variable domain, remainder taken from reference TRBV5-1 and TRBJ2-2, is KAGVTQTPRYLIKTRGQQVTLSCSPISGHRSVSWYQQTPGQGLQFLFEYFSETQRNKGNFPGRFSGRQFSNSRSEMNVSTLELGDSALYLCASSGDRGGGELFFGEGSRLTVL.

This clonotype was detected a few times. J is TRBJ1-6 and V is TRBV20-1; D gene uncertain. The CDR3 loop spans 16 amino acids. V dropped 5 bases and J dropped 0 bases, with 14 bases sitting between them. Germline CDR1 and CDR2: DFQATT and SNEGSKA (reference sequence). CDR3 region: CSASSRPSSYNSPLHF. CDR3 coding DNA: TGCAGTGCTTCCTCCCGACCAAGCTCCTATAATTCACCCCTCCACTTT.

This clonotype was recorded at least ten times. The J gene is TRBJ2-1, the V gene TRBV2, with TRBD2 matching over 8 bases. V trimming: 4 bases; J trimming: 5 bases; junction bases outside the gene matches: 16. The CDR3 runs to 18 residues. CDR1 SNHLY and CDR2 FYNNEI come from the germline V gene. As DNA, the CDR3 is TGTGCCAGCAGTGCCGGCACGATCGATGGGACTAGGGACAATGAGCAGTTCTTC. Its protein product is CASSAGTIDGTRDNEQFF.

The chain recombines TRBV7-9 with TRBJ1-2; 9 bases match TRBD1. The germline V gene has CDR1 SEHNR and CDR2 FQNEAQ (reference sequence). The CDR3 runs to 13 residues. Losses at the gene ends were 3 bases for V and 6 bases for J; bases not matched to a gene: 2. The CDR3 region has the DNA TGTGCCAGCAGCTTCGGGACAGGGAATGGCTACACCTTC. Translation gives CASSFGTGNGYTF. Variable domain in full (rest from reference TRBV7-9 and TRBJ1-2): DTGVSQNPRHKITKRGQNVTFRCDPISEHNRLYWYRQTLGQGPEFLTYFQNEAQLEKSRLLSDRFSAERPKGSFSTLEIQRTEQGDSAMYLCASSFGTGNGYTFGSGTRLTVV.

J is TRBJ2-2 and V is TRBV5-1, with D possibly being TRBD1 (6 bases). Trimming took off 4 bases at V and 1 base at J, with 11 bases between the two ends. Germline CDR1 reads SGHRS; CDR2 reads YFSETQ. The CDR3 is made up of 15 amino acids. The CDR3 DNA follows: TGCGCCAGCAGCCCGCCGACAGGGAACACCGGGGAGCTGTTTTTT. This translates into CASSPPTGNTGELFF.

The chain links TRBV24-1 to TRBJ1-1; weak D call: TRBD1 (5 bases). V was clipped by 3 bases and J by 0 bases, with 7 bases between them. The CDR3 covers 14 residues. Germline V lookup: CDR1 KGHDR, CDR2 SFDVKD. As DNA, the CDR3 is TGTGCCACCAGTGATAGCAGGGTGAACACTGAAGCTTTCTTT. This codes for CATSDSRVNTEAFF.

This clonotype has just a few counts. The CDR3 coding sequence is TGTGCCAGCAGCTTGGCCCGCGGGGGATTGGGCTACGAGCAGTACTTC. The encoded protein is CASSLARGGLGYEQYF. V gene TRBV7-2 combines with J gene TRBJ2-7; TRBD2 aligns across 7 bases. The germline gives CDR1 SGHTA, CDR2 FQGNSA. This CDR3 comprises 16 residues. The V segment lost 3 bases and the J segment 3 bases; nucleotides outside the gene matches: 11.

The gene calls are TRBV7-8 and TRBJ2-2, with TRBD2 identical over 9 bases. The germline V gene encodes CDR1 SGHVS and CDR2 FQNEAQ. The V and J ends lost 3 bases and 4 bases, in that order; junction bases with no gene match: 3. The CDR3 consists of 15 residues. The CDR3 spells CASSFPLAGTGELFF. Written as DNA, the CDR3 is TGTGCCAGCAGCTTTCCACTAGCGGGCACCGGGGAGCTGTTTTTT.

This clonotype was observed a handful of times. This chain links TRBV29-1 with TRBJ1-1; D unresolved. Germline V CDR1 and CDR2: SQVTM, ANQGSEA. CDR3 length equals 14 residues. Deletions cut 7 bases from V and 5 bases from J, with 20 bases between. The CDR3 is CSGVHGVLRTEAFF. DNA for the CDR3: TGCAGCGGGGTCCATGGGGTCCTGAGGACTGAAGCTTTCTTT.

This clonotype has a count of ten or more. The chain couples TRBV24-1 to TRBJ2-3; 7 nucleotides match TRBD1. The V gene end was trimmed by 11 bases and the J gene end by 0 bases; junction bases not matched to a gene: 7. Looked up from germline, CDR1 is KGHDR and CDR2 is SFDVKD. This CDR3 spans 14 amino acids. For the CDR3, the DNA is TGTGCCATCGCTACAGGGGAGAGCACAGATACGCAGTATTTT. Translation gives CAIATGESTDTQYF.

This clonotype was counted only a few times. The V gene is TRBV5-1, the J gene TRBJ2-1, with 7 nucleotides matching TRBD2. V lost 5 bases to trimming and J lost 10 bases; unmatched junction nucleotides: 18. This CDR3 contains 16 residues. Germline lookup yields CDR1 SGHRS and CDR2 YFSETQ. CDR3 in amino acids: CASRPGSGALTGEQFF. Here the CDR3 DNA reads TGCGCCAGCAGGCCCGGGAGCGGGGCCCTCACGGGGGAGCAGTTCTTC.

The chain combines TRBV12-3 or TRBV12-4 with TRBJ1-5, with 7 bases that match TRBD1. The CDR3 runs to 13 residues. Losses at the gene ends were 6 bases for V and 3 bases for J; bases not matched to a gene: 2. The CDR3 DNA follows: TGTGCCAGCAGGGGGACAGTCAATCAGCCCCAGCATTTT. Its protein is CASRGTVNQPQHF.

This clonotype appeared a few times. The genes are TRBV11-2 and TRBJ1-6; 7 nucleotides line up with TRBD1. V shed 5 bases and J 8 bases; nucleotides not matched to a gene: 9. The CDR3 covers 15 residues. Per germline, CDR1 SGHAT and CDR2 FQNNGV. The CDR3 reads CASSLTTGKDSPLHF. The CDR3 DNA is TGTGCCAGCAGCCTGACGACAGGGAAAGATTCACCCCTCCACTTT. The whole variable domain, remainder taken from reference TRBV11-2 and TRBJ1-6, is EAGVAQSPRYKIIEKRQSVAFWCNPISGHATLYWYQQILGQGPKLLIQFQNNGVVDDSQLPKDRFSAERLKGVDSTLKIQPAKLEDSAVYLCASSLTTGKDSPLHFGNGTRLTVT.

The table lists this clonotype with a few counts. The rearrangement joins TRBV29-1 to TRBJ2-7, with D perhaps being TRBD1 or TRBD2 (5 bases each). This CDR3 has 14 amino acids. Germline V gene data show CDR1 as SQVTM and CDR2 as ANQGSEA. The V end lost 3 bases, the J end lost 0 bases, and 12 bases lay between the germline ends. In nucleotides, the CDR3 is TGCAGCGTTGAGGGACCCCTGGCCTCCTACGAGCAGTACGTC. This codes for CSVEGPLASYEQYV.

V usage is TRBV6-5 and J usage is TRBJ2-3; the match to TRBD2 covers 7 bases. V was clipped by 6 bases and J by 6 bases; unmatched bases: 3. Germline loops: CDR1 MNHEY, CDR2 SVGAGI. The CDR3 has 12 residues. In nucleotides, the CDR3 is TGTGCCAGCAGGGCACTAGCGGATACGCAGTATTTT. Translated, it gives CASRALADTQYF.

This rearrangement joins TRBV13 to TRBJ2-1, with D unresolved. The germline gives CDR1 PRHDT, CDR2 FYEKMQ (reference sequence). CDR3 length: 13 residues. V shed 6 bases and J shed 9 bases, with 15 bases lying between them. This chain's CDR3 is CASRVGLSSEQFF. The CDR3 bases are TGTGCCAGCAGGGTGGGCCTCTCAAGTGAGCAGTTCTTC.

This chain joins TRBV29-1 and TRBJ2-2; D ambiguous. The V gene's germline CDR1 is SQVTM and CDR2 ANQGSEA. The V and J ends lost 1 base and 4 bases respectively, with 4 bases between them. The CDR3 length is 12 residues. CDR3 bases: TGCAGCGTTGAAGCAGGCACCGGGGAGCTGTTTTTT. It translates to CSVEAGTGELFF.

This clonotype was observed at least ten times. The rearrangement links TRBV5-1 to TRBJ1-6; D is undetermined. Germline values: CDR1 SGHRS, CDR2 YFSETQ. The CDR3 consists of 14 residues. Trimming took 2 bases from V and 8 from J, leaving 11 bases between them. CDR3 in amino acids: CASSLAALDSPLHF. The CDR3 DNA is TGCGCCAGCAGCTTAGCAGCCCTGGATTCACCCCTCCACTTT.

The V and J genes are TRBV6-5 and TRBJ1-5, with unresolved D. V lost 5 bases and J lost 9, with 11 bases in between. Germline-derived CDR1 and CDR2 are MNHEY and SVGAGI. The CDR3 extends over 12 amino acids. CDR3 residues: CASSPLRGPQHF. In DNA form, the CDR3 reads TGTGCCAGCAGTCCTCTACGGGGGCCCCAGCATTTT.

The sample holds a few counts of this clonotype. The gene calls are TRBV4-3 and TRBJ2-1; tentatively, D is TRBD1 (5 bases). The CDR3 extends over 16 amino acids. Germline assignment: CDR1 LGHNA and CDR2 YSLEER. Trimming removed 3 bases at V and 4 bases at J, with 16 bases between. The CDR3 loop reads CASSQGTGLGYNEQFF. The CDR3 DNA follows: TGCGCCAGCAGCCAGGGCACAGGTCTTGGGTACAATGAGCAGTTCTTC.

The J gene is TRBJ2-7, the V gene TRBV12-3 or TRBV12-4; no clear D gene. Trimming removed 11 bases from V and 3 bases from J, with 5 bases in between. This CDR3 comprises 9 residues. The CDR3 sequence: CAGCYEQYV. CDR3 sequence (DNA): TGTGCCGGATGCTACGAGCAGTACGTC.

The J gene is TRBJ2-7, the V gene TRBV7-2; a possible D gene is TRBD2 (5 bases). Germline V gene sequence: CDR1 SGHTA, CDR2 FQGNSA. Trimming took 5 bases from V and 5 from J, leaving 13 bases between them. The CDR3 spans 13 residues. The CDR3 is CASSPQEAHEQYV. The CDR3 region has the DNA TGTGCCAGCAGCCCGCAGGAGGCCCACGAGCAGTACGTC.